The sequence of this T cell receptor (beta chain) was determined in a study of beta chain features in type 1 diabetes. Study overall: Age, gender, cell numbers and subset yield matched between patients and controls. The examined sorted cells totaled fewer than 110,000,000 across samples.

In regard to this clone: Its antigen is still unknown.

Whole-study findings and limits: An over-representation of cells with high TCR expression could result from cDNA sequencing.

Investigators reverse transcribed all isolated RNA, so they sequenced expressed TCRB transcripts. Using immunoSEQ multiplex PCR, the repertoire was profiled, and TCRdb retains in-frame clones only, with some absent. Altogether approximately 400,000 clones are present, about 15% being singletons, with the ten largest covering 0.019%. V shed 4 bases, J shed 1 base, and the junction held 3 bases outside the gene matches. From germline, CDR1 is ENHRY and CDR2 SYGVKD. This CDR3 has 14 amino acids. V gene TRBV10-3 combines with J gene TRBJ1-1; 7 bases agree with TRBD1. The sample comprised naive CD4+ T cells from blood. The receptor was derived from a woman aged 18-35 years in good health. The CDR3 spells CAISGTGRNTEAFF. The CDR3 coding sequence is TGTGCCATCAGTGGGACAGGAAGGAACACTGAAGCTTTCTTT.